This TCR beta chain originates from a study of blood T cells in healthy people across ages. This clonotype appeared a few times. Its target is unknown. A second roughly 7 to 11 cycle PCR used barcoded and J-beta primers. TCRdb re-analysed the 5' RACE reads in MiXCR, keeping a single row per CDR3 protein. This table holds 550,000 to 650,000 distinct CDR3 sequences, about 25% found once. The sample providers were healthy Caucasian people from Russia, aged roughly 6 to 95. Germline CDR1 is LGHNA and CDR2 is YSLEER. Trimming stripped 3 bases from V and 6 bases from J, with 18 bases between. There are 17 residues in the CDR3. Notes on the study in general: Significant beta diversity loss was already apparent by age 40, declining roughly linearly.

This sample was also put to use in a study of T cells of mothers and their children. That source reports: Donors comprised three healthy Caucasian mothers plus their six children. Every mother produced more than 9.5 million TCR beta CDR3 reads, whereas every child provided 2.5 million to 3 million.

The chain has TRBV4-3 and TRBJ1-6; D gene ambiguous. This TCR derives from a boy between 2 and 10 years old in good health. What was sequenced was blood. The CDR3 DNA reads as TGCGCCAGCAGCCAGGACCACCACGGGGATCGTAATTCACCCCTCCACTTT. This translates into CASSQDHHGDRNSPLHF.